The next 10 T cell receptor beta chains were all read from a single sample in a study of naive and memory T cell subsets (dated by TCRdb to 2015 to 2018). Libraries came from 5' RACE. Instrument on record: Illumina MiSeq. The ligated cDNA was amplified in four rounds of PCR with nested alpha and beta constant region primers together with the SP2 primer. TCRdb reran the public reads through fastp at Q25 and MiXCR, keeping productive beta chains. Each CDR3 protein appears once, grouped with its most common genes and DNA. The sample records over 45,000 distinct CDR3 sequences, 4.7% of which are singletons. The top ten hold around 0.88% of the sample. The study described a robust, sensitive protocol for amplifying, sequencing and analyzing TCRs, using 3' ligation of a UMI-containing oligonucleotide to TCR cDNA. Receptors originate from a female donor in good health.

This clonotype is medium-sized in the sample. The chain combines TRBV7-9 with TRBJ2-1; 7 bases map to TRBD2. The V gene end was trimmed by 3 bases and the J gene end by 14 bases; junction bases not matched to a gene: 7. Germline V lookup: CDR1 SEHNR, CDR2 FQNEAQ (reference sequence). The CDR3 loop spans 12 amino acids. CDR3 loop: CASSFGLADKFF. The CDR3 nucleotides read TGTGCCAGCAGCTTTGGCCTAGCGGATAAGTTCTTC. The complete variable domain, with remaining parts taken from reference TRBV7-9 and TRBJ2-1, reads DTGVSQNPRHKITKRGQNVTFRCDPISEHNRLYWYRQTLGQGPEFLTYFQNEAQLEKSRLLSDRFSAERPKGSFSTLEIQRTEQGDSAMYLCASSFGLADKFFGPGTRLTVL.

The J gene is TRBJ2-4, the V gene TRBV12-3 or TRBV12-4; D not certain. The V end lost 5 bases, the J end lost 0 bases, and 5 bases lay between the germline ends. This CDR3 has 13 amino acids. The CDR3 loop reads CASSPRAKNIQYF. In DNA, the CDR3 is TGTGCCAGCAGTCCCCGAGCCAAAAACATTCAGTACTTC.

The sample holds many counts of this clonotype. The gene calls are TRBV5-1 and TRBJ2-3; 7 bases fit TRBD2. The CDR3 has 14 amino acids. CDR1 is SGHRS, CDR2 YFSETQ, per germline. V trimming: 1 base; J trimming: 1 base; junction bases outside the gene matches: 0. The CDR3 loop reads CASSLTSGTDTQYF. The CDR3, as DNA: TGCGCCAGCAGCTTGACTAGCGGCACAGATACGCAGTATTTT.

This clonotype was seen at least ten times. The J gene is TRBJ2-2, the V gene TRBV12-3 or TRBV12-4; 8 nucleotides align to TRBD2. V lost 3 bases and J lost 7; bases outside the gene matches: 19. There are 19 residues in the CDR3. The CDR3 here is CASSFRGLLAEPVGGELFF. As DNA, the CDR3 is TGTGCCAGCAGTTTCCGAGGGCTACTAGCGGAGCCGGTGGGCGGGGAGCTGTTTTTT.

This clonotype was observed many times. The genes are TRBV20-1 and TRBJ1-2; tentatively, D is TRBD1 (6 bases). CDR1 DFQATT and CDR2 SNEGSKA come from the germline V gene (reference sequence). CDR3 length: 14 amino acids. Trimming removed 5 bases at V and 5 bases at J, with 18 bases between. The CDR3 nucleotides are TGCAGTGCTCCTGACGGGGGGGGCCGATATGGCTACACCTTC. Encoded protein: CSAPDGGGRYGYTF.

This clonotype was found many times. The chain links TRBV29-1 to TRBJ2-7, with unresolved D. The CDR3 sequence is 12 residues long. Germline-derived CDR1 and CDR2 are SQVTM and ANQGSEA. The V and J ends lost 4 bases and 4 bases respectively, with 11 bases between them. In nucleotides, the CDR3 is TGCAGCGTTGTCGCGGAGTTATACGAGCAGTACTTC. Translation: CSVVAELYEQYF.

Note on this clonotype: A much larger clone is a single base away; this may be a read error. The rearrangement joins TRBV18 to TRBJ2-1; D is possibly TRBD2 (5 bases). This CDR3 contains 14 residues. V was clipped by 5 bases and J by 7 bases, with 15 bases between them. Germline CDR1 KGHSH, CDR2 LQKENI. The CDR3 DNA is TGTGCCAGCTCAACACGGGGTGCGGTGAATGAGCAGTTCTTC. This translates into CASSTRGAVNEQFF.

With regard to this clonotype: A much larger clone is a single base away; this may be a read error. This chain connects TRBV7-9 to TRBJ2-7; D uncertain. The CDR3 sequence is 11 residues long. Germline CDR1 is SEHNR and CDR2 is FQNEAQ (reference sequence). V was shortened by 4 bases and J by 4 bases, with 5 bases between the two germline ends. CDR3 region: CASSCTYEQYF. The CDR3 DNA reads TGTGCCAGCAGCTGTACGTACGAGCAGTACTTC.

This clonotype was observed at least ten times. The chain has TRBV6-6 and TRBJ2-1, with D perhaps assigned TRBD1 or TRBD2 (5 bases each). Per germline, CDR1 MNHNY and CDR2 SVGAGI (reference sequence). The CDR3 loop spans 14 amino acids. V was clipped by 5 bases and J by 7 bases, with 15 bases between them. The CDR3 spells CASSPGLGKNEQFF. CDR3 nucleotide sequence: TGTGCCAGCAGTCCGGGGCTAGGGAAAAATGAGCAGTTCTTC.

This clonotype was seen many times. The gene calls are TRBV5-5 and TRBJ2-5; D unresolved. The CDR3 sequence is 16 residues long. V lost 3 bases and J lost 5, with 20 bases in between. CDR1 and CDR2 (germline): SGHKS, YYEKEE (reference sequence). Here the CDR3 reads CASSSDPSAAGETQYF. CDR3 DNA sequence: TGTGCCAGCAGCTCCGATCCTTCTGCTGCCGGGGAGACCCAGTACTTC. Full variable domain (remainder filled in from reference TRBV5-5 and TRBJ2-5): DAGVTQSPTHLIKTRGQQVTLRCSPISGHKSVSWYQQVLGQGPQFIFQYYEKEERGRGNFPDRFSARQFPNYSSELNVNALLLGDSALYLCASSSDPSAAGETQYFGPGTRLLVL.